The clone carrying this T cell receptor (beta chain) was seen just once. Its specificity is not known. Baseline was the first blood sampling point, followed by cycle 4 day 1 and cycle 7 day 1. Generated by immunoSEQ multiplex PCR, the TCRdb table keeps only in-frame clones and is missing some. There are about 17,000 clones in the sample; about 90% occur only once, and roughly 27% lies in the top ten. The sample is drawn from a study of OX40 agonist ivuxolimab in advanced cancers. Study summary: Partial responses were recorded for three patients, including one with hepatocellular carcinoma and two with cutaneous melanoma. Findings of the study overall: The authors also found low normalized T-cell clonal expansion in some nonresponders.

Sample: CD4+ or CD8+ T cells sorted from blood, taken in a trial of the OX40 agonist ivuxolimab. The source is an adult with an advanced solid tumor such as melanoma, head and neck, liver or kidney cancer.

The CDR3 is CAISEGTSFTDTQYF. CDR3 nucleotide sequence: TGTGCCATCAGTGAAGGGACTAGCTTCACAGATACGCAGTATTTT. This sequence joins TRBV10-3 and TRBJ2-3; 9 bases are a match to TRBD2. The germline gives CDR1 ENHRY, CDR2 SYGVKD. The CDR3 runs to 15 residues. J lost 2 bases, V lost 3 bases, and 3 bases had no gene match.